This entry concerns a single TCR beta chain. Only in-frame clones appear in the TCRdb table, and some are missing; sequencing was by immunoSEQ multiplex PCR. The sample has 50,000 to 75,000 clones; roughly 80% are singletons. This entry comes from a study of memory CD4+ T cells and cytomegalovirus serostatus. Deletions cut 2 bases from V and 6 bases from J, with 5 bases between. Germline CDR1 reads SGHRS; CDR2 reads YFSETQ. CDR3 length: 12 residues. The sort gate was single viable CD3+CD4+CD8-CD45RO+ cells for memory CD4+ T cells. The rearrangement links TRBV5-1 to TRBJ2-2, with D hard to call. Sequencing input: memory CD4+ T cells from blood. The TCR was taken from an adult in good health and CMV-seronegative. CDR3 coding DNA: TGCGCCAGCAGCTTATCACCCGGGGAGCTGTTTTTT. This gives the protein CASSLSPGELFF.